The 2 T cell receptor beta chains below were found in one sample sequenced in a study of blood T cell repertoires in COVID-19. Method: immunoSEQ multiplex PCR; TCRdb's copy keeps in-frame clones and lacks some. This sample has around 40,000 clones; 70% to 90% occur once, and the top ten carry around 4.5%. The source material was peripheral blood. The receptors come from a man in his sixties with COVID-19, enrolled during active disease.

V usage is TRBV18 and J usage is TRBJ1-2; 8 bases align to TRBD1. The CDR3 is made up of 13 amino acids. The trim removed 6 bases at V and 5 bases at J, leaving 5 bases unmatched. Germline V lookup: CDR1 KGHSH, CDR2 LQKENI. The CDR3 bases are TGTGCCAGCTCCGGGGACAGGCGTTATGGCTACACCTTC. It codes for CASSGDRRYGYTF.

The V gene is TRBV28, the J gene TRBJ1-4, with D perhaps TRBD1 (6 bases). The CDR3 is 15 amino acids. V was cut by 10 bases and J by 0 bases, with 15 bases left in between. Germline CDR1 is MDHEN and CDR2 is SYDVKM. CDR3 protein: CAILSRQATNEKLFF. The CDR3 region has the DNA TGTGCCATCCTGAGCAGACAGGCAACTAATGAAAAACTGTTTTTT.